This TCR beta chain was recorded in a study of human T cells and chemical hapten exposure. Stated time point: patch test 1, 2 weeks after DPC sensitization. Treatment denoted: therapeutic diphenylcyclopropenone sensitization with weekly scalp DPC. TCRdb fed the RACE reads into MiXCR, producing one record per CDR3 protein. This table holds around 340,000 distinct CDR3 sequences, approximately 6.3% found once. The V gene lost 4 bases and the J gene lost 12 bases, with 14 bases spanning the gap. CDR1 SGHRS and CDR2 YFSETQ come from the germline V gene. CDR3 length equals 12 residues. The TCR originated in a woman under 30 with alopecia areata. Some clones in this sample may be carry-over from other donors' samples. The chain has TRBV5-1 and TRBJ2-1; TRBD1 might be the D (5 bases). The sequencing used whole blood, collected in connection with sensitization to the hapten diphenylcyclopropenone (DPC). The CDR3 spells CASSQDTAGQFF. The DNA for the CDR3 is TGCGCCAGCAGCCAGGACACGGCAGGGCAGTTCTTC.